This T cell receptor beta chain comes out of a study of T cell responses to AZD1222 COVID-19 vaccine. Study observations and caveats: Reportedly, nearly half the spike-specific TCRs target unmutated variant regions. Only a handful of individuals given AZD1222 were seropositive at baseline.

CDR3 length: 13 residues. Germline-derived CDR1 and CDR2 are SGHRS and YFSETQ. Deletions cut 3 bases from V and 6 bases from J, with 7 bases between. Data came from immunoSEQ multiplex PCR; TCRdb stores just in-frame clones and leaves some out. The sample records tens of thousands of clones, 92% being singletons. A note on this clone: As yet, its antigen is unknown.

This sequence was found in an adult who received the AZD1222 COVID-19 vaccine. The gene calls are TRBV5-1 and TRBJ1-6; D call uncertain. Sequencing was performed on peripheral blood, taken 28 days after the second AZD1222 dose. Here the CDR3 reads CASSSHGNSPLHF. The CDR3 region has the DNA TGCGCCAGCAGCTCCCACGGTAATTCACCCCTCCACTTT. The full variable domain, rest sourced from reference TRBV5-1 and TRBJ1-6, is KAGVTQTPRYLIKTRGQQVTLSCSPISGHRSVSWYQQTPGQGLQFLFEYFSETQRNKGNFPGRFSGRQFSNSRSEMNVSTLELGDSALYLCASSSHGNSPLHFGNGTRLTVT.